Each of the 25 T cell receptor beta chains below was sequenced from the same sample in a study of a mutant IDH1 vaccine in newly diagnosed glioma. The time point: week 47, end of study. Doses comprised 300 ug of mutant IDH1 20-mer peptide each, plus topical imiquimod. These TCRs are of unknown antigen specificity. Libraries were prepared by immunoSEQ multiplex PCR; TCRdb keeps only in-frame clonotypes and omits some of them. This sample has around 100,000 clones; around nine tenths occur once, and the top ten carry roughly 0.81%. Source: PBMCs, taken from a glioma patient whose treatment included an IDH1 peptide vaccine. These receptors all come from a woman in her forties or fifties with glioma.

The CDR3 bases are TGTGCCAGCAGTTACTCGCTGCGAAGCTATGGCTACACCTTC. It specifies CASSYSLRSYGYTF. The chain links TRBV6-6 to TRBJ1-2; no firm D call. The germline V and J ends were trimmed by 0 bases and 4 bases, with 9 bases remaining between them. CDR3 length: 14 amino acids. Per the germline V gene, CDR1 is MNHNY and CDR2 is SVGAGI (reference sequence).

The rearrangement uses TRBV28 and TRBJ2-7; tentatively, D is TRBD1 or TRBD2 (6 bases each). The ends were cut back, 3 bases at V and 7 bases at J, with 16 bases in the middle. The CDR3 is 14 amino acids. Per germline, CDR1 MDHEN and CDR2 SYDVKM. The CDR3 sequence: CASSFPGAPHEQYF. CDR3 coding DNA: TGTGCCAGCAGTTTCCCGGGGGCGCCCCATGAGCAGTACTTC. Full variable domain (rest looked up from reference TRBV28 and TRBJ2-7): DVKVTQSSRYLVKRTGEKVFLECVQDMDHENMFWYRQDPGLGLRLIYFSYDVKMKEKGDIPEGYSVSREKKERFSLILESASTNQTSMYLCASSFPGAPHEQYFGPGTRLTVT.

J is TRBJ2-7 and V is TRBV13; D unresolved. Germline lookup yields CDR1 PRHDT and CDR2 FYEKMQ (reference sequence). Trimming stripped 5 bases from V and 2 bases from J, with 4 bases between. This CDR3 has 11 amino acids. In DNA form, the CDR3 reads TGTGCCAGCAGCCGGGCCTACGAGCAGTACTTC. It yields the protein CASSRAYEQYF.

For the CDR3, the DNA is TGTGCCAGCGCGCGCGAGGGCACTGAAGCTTTCTTT. The encoded protein is CASAREGTEAFF. The V gene is TRBV2, the J gene TRBJ1-1, with no clear D. The germline CDR1 and CDR2 sequences are SNHLY and FYNNEI. V was clipped by 8 bases and J by 4 bases, with 11 bases between them. The CDR3 runs to 12 residues.

CDR3 nucleotides: TGTGCCAGCAGCAAAGGGACCGGGACAGGGGAGGCTAACCGGTCAAGTGAGCAGTTCTTC. It encodes CASSKGTGTGEANRSSEQFF. The chain joins TRBV21-1 to TRBJ2-1; the table's D call, TRBD1, has no DNA check behind it. TRBV21-1 is reported as a pseudogene. The CDR3 runs to 20 residues.

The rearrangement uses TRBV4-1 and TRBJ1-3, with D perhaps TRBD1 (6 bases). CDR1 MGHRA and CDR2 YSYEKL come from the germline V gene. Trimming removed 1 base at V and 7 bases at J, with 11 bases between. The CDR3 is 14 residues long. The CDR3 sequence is CASSQGHRVNTIYF. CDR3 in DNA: TGCGCCAGCAGCCAAGGTCACAGGGTTAACACCATATATTTT.

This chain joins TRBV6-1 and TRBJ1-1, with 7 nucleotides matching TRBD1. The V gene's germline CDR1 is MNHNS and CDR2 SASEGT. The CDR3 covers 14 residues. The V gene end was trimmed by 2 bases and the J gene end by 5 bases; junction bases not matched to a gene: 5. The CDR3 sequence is CASSEKGAGTEAFF. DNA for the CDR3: TGTGCCAGCAGTGAAAAGGGGGCTGGGACTGAAGCTTTCTTT.

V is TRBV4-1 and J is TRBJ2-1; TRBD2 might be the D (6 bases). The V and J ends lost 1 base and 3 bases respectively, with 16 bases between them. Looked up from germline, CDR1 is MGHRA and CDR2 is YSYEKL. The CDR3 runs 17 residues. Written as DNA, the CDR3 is TGCGCCAGCAGCCAAGTCGATCTGGGACTGAGCTACAATGAGCAGTTCTTC. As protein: CASSQVDLGLSYNEQFF.

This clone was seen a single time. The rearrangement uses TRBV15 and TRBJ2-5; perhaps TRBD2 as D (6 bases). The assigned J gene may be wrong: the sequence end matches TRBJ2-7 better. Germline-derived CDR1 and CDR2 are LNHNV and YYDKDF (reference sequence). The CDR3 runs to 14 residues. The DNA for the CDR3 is TGTGCCACCAGCAGAGTCGAGACTAGCTACGAGCAGTACTTC. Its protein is CATSRVETSYEQYF.

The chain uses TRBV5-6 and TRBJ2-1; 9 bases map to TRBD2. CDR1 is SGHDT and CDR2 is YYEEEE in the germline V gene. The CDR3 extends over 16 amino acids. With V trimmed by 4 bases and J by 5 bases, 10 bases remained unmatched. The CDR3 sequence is CASSLLAGVVHNEQFF. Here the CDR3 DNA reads TGTGCCAGCAGCCTTTTAGCGGGAGTGGTCCACAATGAGCAGTTCTTC.

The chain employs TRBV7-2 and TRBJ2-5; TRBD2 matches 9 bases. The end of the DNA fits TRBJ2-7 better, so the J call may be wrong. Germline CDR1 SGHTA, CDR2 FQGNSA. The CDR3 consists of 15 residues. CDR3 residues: CASSLISGSPYEQYF. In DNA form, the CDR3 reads TGTGCCAGCAGCTTAATTAGCGGGAGCCCCTACGAGCAGTACTTC.

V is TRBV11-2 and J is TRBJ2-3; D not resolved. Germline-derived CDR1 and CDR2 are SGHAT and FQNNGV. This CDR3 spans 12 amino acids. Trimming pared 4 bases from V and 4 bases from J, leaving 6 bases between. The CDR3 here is CASSYPPDTQYF. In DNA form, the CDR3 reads TGTGCCAGCAGCTACCCCCCAGATACGCAGTATTTT.

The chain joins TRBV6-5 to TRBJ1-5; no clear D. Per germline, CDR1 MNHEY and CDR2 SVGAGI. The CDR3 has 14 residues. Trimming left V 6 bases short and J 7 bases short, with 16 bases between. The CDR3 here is CASRLGGLGQPQHF. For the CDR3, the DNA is TGTGCCAGCAGACTCGGAGGGTTGGGACAGCCCCAGCATTTT.

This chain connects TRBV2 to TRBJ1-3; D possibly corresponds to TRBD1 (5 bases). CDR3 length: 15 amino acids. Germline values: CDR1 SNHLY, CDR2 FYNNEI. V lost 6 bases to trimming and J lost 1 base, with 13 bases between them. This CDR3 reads CASRKQRQSGNTIYF. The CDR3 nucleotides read TGTGCCAGCAGGAAACAACGACAGTCTGGAAACACCATATATTTT.

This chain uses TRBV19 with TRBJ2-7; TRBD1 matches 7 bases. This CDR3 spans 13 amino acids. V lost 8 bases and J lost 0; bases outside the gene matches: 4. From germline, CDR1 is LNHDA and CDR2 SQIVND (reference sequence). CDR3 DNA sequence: TGTGCCAGTGGGTGGGACAGCTCCTACGAGCAGTACTTC. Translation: CASGWDSSYEQYF.

The CDR3 sequence: CASSEDSGGELFF. The CDR3 region has the DNA TGTGCCAGCAGTGAGGATAGCGGGGGGGAGCTGTTTTTT. V usage is TRBV6-1 and J usage is TRBJ2-2; 7 nucleotides match TRBD2. CDR3 length equals 13 residues. With 3 bases clipped from V and 8 bases from J, the junction kept 3 bases outside the gene matches. Germline V gene data show CDR1 as MNHNS and CDR2 as SASEGT.

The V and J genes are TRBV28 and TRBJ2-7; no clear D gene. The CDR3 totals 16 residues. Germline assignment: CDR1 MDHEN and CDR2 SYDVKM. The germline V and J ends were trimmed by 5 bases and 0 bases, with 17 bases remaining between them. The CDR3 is CASSQITFWSSYEQYF. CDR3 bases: TGTGCCAGCAGTCAGATTACATTCTGGAGCTCCTACGAGCAGTACTTC. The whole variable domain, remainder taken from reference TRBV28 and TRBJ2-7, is DVKVTQSSRYLVKRTGEKVFLECVQDMDHENMFWYRQDPGLGLRLIYFSYDVKMKEKGDIPEGYSVSREKKERFSLILESASTNQTSMYLCASSQITFWSSYEQYFGPGTRLTVT.

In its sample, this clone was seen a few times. CDR3 nucleotides: TGTGCCAGCACCAGGGATCTTCAAGAGACCCAGTACTTC. The encoded protein is CASTRDLQETQYF. The genes are TRBV2 and TRBJ2-5, with a possible D match to TRBD1 (5 bases). V shed 7 bases and J shed 2 bases, with 11 bases lying between them. This CDR3 is 13 amino acids long. Germline V gene lookup returns CDR1 SNHLY and CDR2 FYNNEI.

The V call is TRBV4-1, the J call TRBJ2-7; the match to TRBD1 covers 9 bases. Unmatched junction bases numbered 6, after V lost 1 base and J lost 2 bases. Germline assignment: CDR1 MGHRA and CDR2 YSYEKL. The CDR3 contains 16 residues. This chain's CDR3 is CASSQGGDRVTYEQYF. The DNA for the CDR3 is TGCGCCAGCAGCCAAGGGGGGGACAGGGTCACCTACGAGCAGTACTTC.

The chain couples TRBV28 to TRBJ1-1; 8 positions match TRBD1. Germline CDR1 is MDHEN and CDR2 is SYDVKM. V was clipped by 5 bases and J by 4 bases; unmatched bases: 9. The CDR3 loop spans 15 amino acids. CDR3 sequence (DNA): TGTGCCAGCAGTCAAGGACAGGGATGGGCCACTGAAGCTTTCTTT. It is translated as CASSQGQGWATEAFF.

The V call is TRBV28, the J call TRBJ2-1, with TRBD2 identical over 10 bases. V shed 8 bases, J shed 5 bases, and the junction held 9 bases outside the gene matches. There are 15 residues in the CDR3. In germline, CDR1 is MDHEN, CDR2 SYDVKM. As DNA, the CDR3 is TGTGCCAGCTCGGCCTGGACTAGCGGAGACAATGAGCAGTTCTTC. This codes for CASSAWTSGDNEQFF. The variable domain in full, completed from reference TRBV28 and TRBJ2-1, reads DVKVTQSSRYLVKRTGEKVFLECVQDMDHENMFWYRQDPGLGLRLIYFSYDVKMKEKGDIPEGYSVSREKKERFSLILESASTNQTSMYLCASSAWTSGDNEQFFGPGTRLTVL.

CDR3 in amino acids: CASSVSGRVEDTQYF. CDR3 nucleotides: TGTGCCAGCAGTGTAAGCGGGAGAGTTGAAGATACGCAGTATTTT. The chain carries TRBV27 and TRBJ2-3, with 8 positions matching TRBD2. Germline CDR1 and CDR2: MNHEY and SMNVEV (reference sequence). V trimming: 5 bases; J trimming: 5 bases; junction bases outside the gene matches: 9. The CDR3 covers 15 residues.

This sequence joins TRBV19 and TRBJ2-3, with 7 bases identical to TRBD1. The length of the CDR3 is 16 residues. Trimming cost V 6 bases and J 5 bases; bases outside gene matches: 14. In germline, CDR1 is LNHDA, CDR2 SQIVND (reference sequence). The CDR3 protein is CASSQARGPFGDTQYF. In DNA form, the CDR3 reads TGTGCCAGTAGCCAAGCAAGGGGGCCGTTCGGAGATACGCAGTATTTT.

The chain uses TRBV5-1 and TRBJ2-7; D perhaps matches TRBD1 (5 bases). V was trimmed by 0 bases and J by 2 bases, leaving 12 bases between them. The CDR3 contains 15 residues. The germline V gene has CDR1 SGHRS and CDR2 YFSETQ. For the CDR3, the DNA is TGCGCCAGCAGCTTGGGCGACAGTCTTACCTACGAGCAGTACTTC. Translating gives CASSLGDSLTYEQYF.

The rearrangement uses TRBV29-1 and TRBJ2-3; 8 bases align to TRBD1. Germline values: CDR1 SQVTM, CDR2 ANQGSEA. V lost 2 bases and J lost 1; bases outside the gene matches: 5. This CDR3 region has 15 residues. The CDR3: CSVESPDRGTDTQYF. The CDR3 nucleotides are TGCAGCGTTGAATCGCCGGACAGGGGCACAGATACGCAGTATTTT.